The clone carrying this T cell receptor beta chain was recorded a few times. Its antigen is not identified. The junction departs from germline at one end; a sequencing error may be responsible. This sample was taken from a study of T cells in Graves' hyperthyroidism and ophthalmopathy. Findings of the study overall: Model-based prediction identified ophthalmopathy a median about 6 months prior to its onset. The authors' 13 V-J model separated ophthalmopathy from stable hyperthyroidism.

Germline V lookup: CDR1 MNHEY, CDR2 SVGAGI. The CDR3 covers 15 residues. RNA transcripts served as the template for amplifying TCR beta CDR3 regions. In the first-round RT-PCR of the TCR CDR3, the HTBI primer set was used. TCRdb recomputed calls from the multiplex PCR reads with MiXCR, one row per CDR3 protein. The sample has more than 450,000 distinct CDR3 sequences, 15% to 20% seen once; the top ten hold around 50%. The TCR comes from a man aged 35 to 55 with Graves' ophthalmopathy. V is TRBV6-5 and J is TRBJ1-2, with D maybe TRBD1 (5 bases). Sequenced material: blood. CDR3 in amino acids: CACSYSAGSNYGYTF. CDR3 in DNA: TGTGCCTGCAGTTACTCGGCAGGGTCAAACTATGGCTACACCTTC.